This T cell receptor (beta chain) was captured in a study of blood T cell repertoires in COVID-19. The wider study: The United States, Italy and Spain supplied acute and convalescent COVID-19 samples. Sample material is recorded as cDNA or gDNA derived from T cells, B-cell-depleted T cells, or PBMCs.

Original analysis: Estimates of nucleated cell counts were drawn from the amplification of reference gene primers. The method was immunoSEQ multiplex PCR; TCRdb's version includes in-frame clones alone and lacks a portion of them. V, J and clone size are taken as reported in that table, and D and trimming were inferred from the DNA itself. This sample yields tens of thousands of clones, of which around 84% are seen a single time; 35% to 40% belongs to the top ten. Germline V gene data show CDR1 as MNHNS and CDR2 as SASEGT. The CDR3 consists of 13 residues. Trimming pared 2 bases from V and 4 bases from J, leaving 6 bases between.

V gene TRBV6-1 combines with J gene TRBJ1-5; D gene uncertain. This clonotype was sampled from a man aged 80 or over with acute or convalescent COVID-19. The sequencing sample was made of peripheral blood. In DNA form, the CDR3 reads TGTGCCAGCAGTGAACGGTATAATCAGCCCCAGCATTTT. Translated, it gives CASSERYNQPQHF.